The rows below give T cell receptor beta chains drawn from one sample of a study of blood T cells in healthy people across ages. TCRdb re-called the 5' RACE reads through MiXCR, storing one row per CDR3 protein. This table has hundreds of thousands of distinct CDR3 sequences, more than 50% appearing once. Specimen: blood. Receptor source: a middle-aged man in good health. Each CDR3 is given with its conserved first and last residue. A D gene is named only where the DNA matches it firmly. Clone size is stated in some rows and not others, as once, few, many or a class when expanded.

>TRBV6-1|-|-|TRBJ2-6
TGTGCCAGCAGTGAAATTGGGGCCTCTGGGGCCAACGTCCTGACTTTC
CASSEIGASGANVLTF
>TRBV7-9|-|few|TRBJ1-2
TGTGCCAGCAGCTTTGTTCAGGTCGGCTATGGCTACACCTTC
CASSFVQVGYGYTF
>TRBV20-1|-|few|TRBJ2-7
TGCAGTGCTATTTTTGTGGCGCGCTCCTACGAGCAGTACTTC
CSAIFVARSYEQYF
>TRBV10-3|-|few|TRBJ1-6
TGTGCCATCAGTGGGGGACCCGAGGGGCTCCTCCACTTT
CAISGGPEGLLHF
>TRBV11-2|TRBD2|few|TRBJ2-3
TGTGCCAGCAGCTTTCGTCCAGCGGGAGGAACAGATACGCAGTATTTT
CASSFRPAGGTDTQYF
>TRBV29-1|TRBD1|few|TRBJ2-6
TGCAGCGTCCAAGGACAGGGGGTTCTCTCTGGGGCCAACGTCCTGACTTTC
CSVQGQGVLSGANVLTF
>TRBV3-1|-|-|TRBJ1-5
TGTGCCAGCAGCCAAGACAGGGAAGGCCAGCCCCAGCATTTT
CASSQDREGQPQHF
>TRBV24-1|-|few|TRBJ2-3
TGTGCCACCGAGTATCTAGATACGCAGTATTTT
CATEYLDTQYF
>TRBV20-1|TRBD1|-|TRBJ2-5
TGCAGTGCTAGAGACTCGGACAGGGGGTACCAAGAGACCCAGTACTTC
CSARDSDRGYQETQYF
>TRBV6-2/TRBV6-3|TRBD1|-|TRBJ2-7
TGTGCCAGCAGTTTATCCGGGACAGGGGTCTACGAGCAGTACTTC
CASSLSGTGVYEQYF
>TRBV25-1|-|few|TRBJ1-2
TGTGCCAGCAGTGCCCGGGGGGGCTACACCTTC
CASSARGGYTF
>TRBV12-5|-|-|TRBJ2-7
TGTGCTAGTGGTGTGAGGGGGGCAGCGGACGAGCAGTACTTC
CASGVRGAADEQYF
>TRBV4-2|-|few|TRBJ1-2
TGTGCCAGCAGCCAAGAGGCCACACGCGGTGGCTATGGCTACACCTTC
CASSQEATRGGYGYTF
>TRBV7-2|-|many|TRBJ2-5
TGTGCCAGCAGCAAAATCAATGATAACTACAATGAGCAGTACTTC
CASSKINDNYNEQYF
>TRBV14|-|few|TRBJ2-7
TGTGCCAGCAGCTCTGCGCTTAACGGGCCGCAGTACTTC
CASSSALNGPQYF
>TRBV24-1|TRBD2|-|TRBJ2-1
TGTGCCACCAGTGATCCCCTGAGGCGGGAGGGGCCCTACAATGAGCAGTTCTTC
CATSDPLRREGPYNEQFF
>TRBV29-1|TRBD1|few|TRBJ2-3
TGCAGCGTTGAAAGGGGGCCGGGACAGGGGGCAGATACGCAGTATTTT
CSVERGPGQGADTQYF
>TRBV5-1|-|-|TRBJ2-3
TGCGCCAGCAGGGGAACCATACTCAAGGCAGATACGCAGTATTTT
CASRGTILKADTQYF
>TRBV28|TRBD2|-|TRBJ2-3
TGTGCCAGCAGCGAGCCGGGACTAGCAGATTTCACAGATACGCAGTATTTT
CASSEPGLADFTDTQYF
>TRBV29-1|-|-|TRBJ2-7
TGCAGCGCCAAAGGGGGGGAAACCTACAATGAGCAGTACTTC
CSAKGGETYNEQYF
>TRBV3-1|-|few|TRBJ1-2
TGTGCCAGCAGCCAAGCGCAGGGCGAACCCTATGGCTACACCTTC
CASSQAQGEPYGYTF
>TRBV20-1|-|few|TRBJ2-7
TGCAGTGCCAATCACCGGGACATCTACAATGAGCAGTACTTC
CSANHRDIYNEQYF
>TRBV20-1|TRBD1|-|TRBJ1-6
TGCAGTGCTAGCCCCGTACAGGGGCGTAATTCACCCCTCCACTTT
CSASPVQGRNSPLHF
>TRBV29-1|TRBD2|-|TRBJ2-4
TGCAGCGTTGCCCCCGGGACTAGTGGGAAAAACATTCAGTACTTC
CSVAPGTSGKNIQYF
>TRBV7-2|TRBD1|-|TRBJ1-2
TGTGCCAGCAGCGACAGGGGGAGGACCTACGTCTATGGCTACACCTTC
CASSDRGRTYVYGYTF
>TRBV4-1|-|once|TRBJ1-1
TGCGCCAGCAGCGGGGGGGTGAACACTGAAGCTTTCTTT
CASSGGVNTEAFF
>TRBV5-1|TRBD1|-|TRBJ1-2
TGCGCCAGCAGCTGGGGCACAGGGGTTCGTGGCTACACCTTC
CASSWGTGVRGYTF
>TRBV10-2|-|-|TRBJ1-3
TGCGCCAGCAGTGAGTCGACATACTCTGGAAACACCATATATTTT
CASSESTYSGNTIYF
>TRBV28|TRBD1|-|TRBJ1-1
TGTGCCAGCAGCCAACGGACAGGGGGACAAAAAGCTTTCTTT
CASSQRTGGQKAFF
>TRBV29-1|-|-|TRBJ2-6
TGCAGCGTTGTGGGGGGAATCTCTGGGGCCAACGTCCTGACTTTC
CSVVGGISGANVLTF
>TRBV6-5|-|-|TRBJ2-3
TGTGCCAGCAGTTATTTGGGGGATAGCACAGATACGCAGTATTTT
CASSYLGDSTDTQYF
>TRBV6-2/TRBV6-3|TRBD1|-|TRBJ2-7
TGTGCCCACGGACGGGAGACAGGGGGTTTCCACGAGCAGTACTTC
CAHGRETGGFHEQYF
>TRBV3-1|-|-|TRBJ1-6
TGTGCCAGCAGCCAGAACAGGGTGGGCTCCTATAATTCACCCCTCCACTTT
CASSQNRVGSYNSPLHF
>TRBV5-4|TRBD2|-|TRBJ2-7
TGTGCCAGCAGCACTAGCGGGAGAGGGCAGTACTTC
CASSTSGRGQYF
>TRBV27|TRBD1|-|TRBJ1-2
TGTGCCACGTCGGGACAGAGCCTTAACTATGGCTACACCTTC
CATSGQSLNYGYTF
>TRBV27|-|-|TRBJ1-1
TGTGCCAGCAGTTTATCGGGGGGAGGGGTACTCGGCACTGAAGCTTTCTTT
CASSLSGGGVLGTEAFF
>TRBV19|TRBD2|-|TRBJ2-3
TGTGCCAGTAGTTTCCTAGCGGGAGGACGGGCAGATACACAGTATTTT
CASSFLAGGRADTQYF
>TRBV11-2|-|-|TRBJ1-1
TGTGCCAGCAGCTTAGCCCGGGGCGGGATGAACACTGAAGCTTTCTTT
CASSLARGGMNTEAFF
>TRBV6-5|TRBD2|few|TRBJ2-7
TGTGCCAGCAGTACCGGGGGGGGTTTTCACTCCTACGAGCAGTACTTC
CASSTGGGFHSYEQYF